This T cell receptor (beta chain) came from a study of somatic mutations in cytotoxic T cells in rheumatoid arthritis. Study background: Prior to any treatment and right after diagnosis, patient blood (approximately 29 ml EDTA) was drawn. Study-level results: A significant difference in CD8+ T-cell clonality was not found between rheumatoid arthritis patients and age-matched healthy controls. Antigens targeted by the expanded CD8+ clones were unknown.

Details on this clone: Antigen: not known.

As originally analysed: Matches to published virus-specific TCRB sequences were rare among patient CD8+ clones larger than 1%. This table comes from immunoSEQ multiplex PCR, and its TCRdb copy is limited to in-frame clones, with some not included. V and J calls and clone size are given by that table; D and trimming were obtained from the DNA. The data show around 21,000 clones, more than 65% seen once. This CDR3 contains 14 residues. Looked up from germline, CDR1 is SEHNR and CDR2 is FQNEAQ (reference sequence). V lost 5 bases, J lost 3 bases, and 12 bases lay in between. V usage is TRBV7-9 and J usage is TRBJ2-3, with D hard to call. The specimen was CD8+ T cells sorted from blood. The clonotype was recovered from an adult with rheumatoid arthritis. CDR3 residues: CASSLYDGTDTQYF. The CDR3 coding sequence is TGTGCCAGCAGCCTATACGACGGGACAGATACGCAGTATTTT.